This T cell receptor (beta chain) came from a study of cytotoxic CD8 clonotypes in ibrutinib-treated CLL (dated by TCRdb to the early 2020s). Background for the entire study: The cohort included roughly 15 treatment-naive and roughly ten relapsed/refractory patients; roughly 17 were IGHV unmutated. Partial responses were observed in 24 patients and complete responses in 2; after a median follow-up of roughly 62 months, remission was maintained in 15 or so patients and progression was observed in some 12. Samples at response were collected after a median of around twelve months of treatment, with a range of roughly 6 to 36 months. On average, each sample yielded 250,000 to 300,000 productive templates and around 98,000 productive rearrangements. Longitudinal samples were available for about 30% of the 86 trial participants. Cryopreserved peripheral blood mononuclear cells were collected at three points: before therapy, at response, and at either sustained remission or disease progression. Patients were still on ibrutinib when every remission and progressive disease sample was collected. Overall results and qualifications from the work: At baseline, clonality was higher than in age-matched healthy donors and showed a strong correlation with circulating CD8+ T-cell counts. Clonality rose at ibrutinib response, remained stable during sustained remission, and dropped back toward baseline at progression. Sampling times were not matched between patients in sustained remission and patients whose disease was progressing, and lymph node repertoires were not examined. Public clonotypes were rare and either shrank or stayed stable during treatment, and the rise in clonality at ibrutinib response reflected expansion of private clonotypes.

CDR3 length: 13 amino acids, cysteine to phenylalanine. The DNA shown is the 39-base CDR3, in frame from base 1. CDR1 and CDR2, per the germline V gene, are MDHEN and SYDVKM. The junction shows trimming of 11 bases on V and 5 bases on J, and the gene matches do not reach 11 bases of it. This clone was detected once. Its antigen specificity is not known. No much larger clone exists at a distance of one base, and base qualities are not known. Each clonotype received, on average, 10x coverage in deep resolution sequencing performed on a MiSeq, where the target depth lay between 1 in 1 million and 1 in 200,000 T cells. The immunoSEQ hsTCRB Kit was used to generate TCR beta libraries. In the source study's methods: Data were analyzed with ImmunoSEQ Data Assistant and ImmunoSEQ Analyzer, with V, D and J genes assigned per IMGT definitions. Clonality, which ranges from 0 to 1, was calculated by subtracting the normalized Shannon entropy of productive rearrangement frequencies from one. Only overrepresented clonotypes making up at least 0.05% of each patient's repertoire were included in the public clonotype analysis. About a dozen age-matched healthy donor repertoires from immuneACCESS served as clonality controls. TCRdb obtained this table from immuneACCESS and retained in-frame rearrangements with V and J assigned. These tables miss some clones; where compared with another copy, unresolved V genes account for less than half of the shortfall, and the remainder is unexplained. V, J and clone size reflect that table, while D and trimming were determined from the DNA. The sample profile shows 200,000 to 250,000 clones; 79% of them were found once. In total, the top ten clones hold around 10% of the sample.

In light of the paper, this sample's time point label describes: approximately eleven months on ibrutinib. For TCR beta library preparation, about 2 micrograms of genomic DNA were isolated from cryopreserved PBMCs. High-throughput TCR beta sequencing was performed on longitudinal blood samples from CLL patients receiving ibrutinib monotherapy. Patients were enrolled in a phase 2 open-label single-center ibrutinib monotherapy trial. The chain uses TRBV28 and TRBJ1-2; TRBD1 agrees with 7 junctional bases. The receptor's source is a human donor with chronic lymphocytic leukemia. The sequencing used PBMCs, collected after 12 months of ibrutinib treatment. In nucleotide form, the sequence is TGTGCCGGAAGAAGACAGGGAGGGTATGGCTACACCTTC. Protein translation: CAGRRQGGYGYTF.